These T cell receptor beta chains were read from a single sample in a study of cytomegalovirus exposure and HLA in healthy donors. The table came from immunoSEQ multiplex PCR; TCRdb's copy has only in-frame clones and leaves some out. The repertoire holds roughly 150,000 clones, with approximately 80% as singletons. Sequenced input: PBMCs. Receptors were obtained from a man younger than 40 in good health and CMV-seronegative. Each CDR3 is given with its conserved first and last residue. A D gene is named only where the DNA matches it firmly. Not all rows give a size; the values are once, few, many and, for expanded clones, a class.

v_call: TRBV7-2; j_call: TRBJ1-1; d_call: NA; clone_size: NA; cdr3_aa: CASSLDGSEAFF
v_call: TRBV11-2; j_call: TRBJ2-1; d_call: NA; clone_size: NA; cdr3_aa: CASSLQYNEQFF
v_call: TRBV5-1; j_call: TRBJ2-1; d_call: TRBD2; clone_size: once; cdr3_aa: CASYNDLAGVGNEQFF
v_call: TRBV28; j_call: TRBJ1-2; d_call: NA; clone_size: NA; cdr3_aa: CAAGARGYTF
v_call: TRBV6-4; j_call: TRBJ1-5; d_call: NA; clone_size: NA; cdr3_aa: CASSDLGAGNQPQHF
v_call: TRBV7-9; j_call: TRBJ2-1; d_call: NA; clone_size: NA; cdr3_aa: CASNSPRDTRPDNEQFF
v_call: TRBV6-1; j_call: TRBJ2-7; d_call: TRBD2; clone_size: NA; cdr3_aa: CASSELAGTAALDF
v_call: TRBV6-5; j_call: TRBJ2-1; d_call: TRBD2; clone_size: NA; cdr3_aa: CASSTSGMSYNEQFF
v_call: TRBV28; j_call: TRBJ2-5; d_call: TRBD2; clone_size: NA; cdr3_aa: CASSPPIAGGPEETQYF
v_call: TRBV6-1; j_call: NA; d_call: TRBD2; clone_size: NA; cdr3_aa: CASRAGLSYEQYF
v_call: TRBV19; j_call: TRBJ2-7; d_call: NA; clone_size: NA; cdr3_aa: CASSPGEPPRHF
v_call: TRBV19; j_call: TRBJ2-7; d_call: TRBD1; clone_size: few; cdr3_aa: CASSLGTGASYEQYF
v_call: TRBV5-1; j_call: TRBJ2-1; d_call: TRBD2; clone_size: NA; cdr3_aa: CASSFGTSGSNEQFF
v_call: TRBV6-5; j_call: TRBJ2-7; d_call: NA; clone_size: NA; cdr3_aa: CASKRTHYEQYF
v_call: TRBV29-1; j_call: TRBJ2-1; d_call: TRBD2; clone_size: NA; cdr3_aa: CSVPSPRLAANEQFF
v_call: TRBV28; j_call: TRBJ1-5; d_call: TRBD1; clone_size: NA; cdr3_aa: CASTQGGWQPQHF
v_call: TRBV11-2; j_call: TRBJ1-1; d_call: NA; clone_size: once; cdr3_aa: CASSLPVRSLDAFF
v_call: TRBV29-1; j_call: TRBJ1-1; d_call: NA; clone_size: NA; cdr3_aa: CSVSITGLNTEAFF
v_call: TRBV4-2; j_call: TRBJ2-3; d_call: TRBD1; clone_size: once; cdr3_aa: CASSEEDRVQDTQYF
v_call: TRBV7-9; j_call: NA; d_call: NA; clone_size: NA; cdr3_aa: CASSFVISHEQYF
v_call: TRBV6-4; j_call: TRBJ2-7; d_call: TRBD2; clone_size: NA; cdr3_aa: CASSGLIAGLLSYEQYF
v_call: TRBV29-1; j_call: TRBJ2-7; d_call: NA; clone_size: NA; cdr3_aa: CSVEGGRTYEQYF
v_call: TRBV14; j_call: TRBJ2-2; d_call: TRBD2; clone_size: NA; cdr3_aa: CASSRLAGTGELFF
v_call: TRBV7-2; j_call: TRBJ1-5; d_call: TRBD1; clone_size: NA; cdr3_aa: CASSPQTGQGQPQHF
v_call: TRBV10-3; j_call: TRBJ2-7; d_call: TRBD2; clone_size: few; cdr3_aa: CATGLAYEQYF
v_call: TRBV28; j_call: TRBJ2-3; d_call: TRBD2; clone_size: NA; cdr3_aa: CASSLWTSGKDTQYF
v_call: TRBV4-1; j_call: TRBJ2-7; d_call: TRBD2; clone_size: NA; cdr3_aa: CASSPLILAGGPKGPGEQYF
v_call: TRBV28; j_call: NA; d_call: TRBD2; clone_size: NA; cdr3_aa: CASLTGGSYEQYF
v_call: TRBV4-3; j_call: TRBJ2-1; d_call: NA; clone_size: few; cdr3_aa: CASSQVLRSNEQFF
v_call: TRBV28; j_call: TRBJ2-7; d_call: TRBD2; clone_size: NA; cdr3_aa: CASRLAGGYEQYF
v_call: TRBV6-5; j_call: TRBJ1-1; d_call: NA; clone_size: NA; cdr3_aa: CASSSWATEAFF
v_call: TRBV6-6; j_call: TRBJ2-7; d_call: NA; clone_size: NA; cdr3_aa: CASSFALGGSEQYF
v_call: TRBV4-1; j_call: TRBJ2-3; d_call: NA; clone_size: NA; cdr3_aa: CASSQAPLVPSTDTQYF
v_call: TRBV4-3; j_call: TRBJ2-2; d_call: NA; clone_size: few; cdr3_aa: CASSQTLYTGELFF
v_call: TRBV18; j_call: TRBJ1-1; d_call: NA; clone_size: few; cdr3_aa: CASSPTTGNTEAFF